This is a list of T cell receptor beta chains from one sample in a study of blood T cells in healthy people across ages. TCRdb itself ran the 5' RACE reads through MiXCR, one entry per CDR3 protein. The table records approximately 800,000 distinct CDR3 sequences, roughly 50% of them present only once. The sequenced sample was blood. These receptor sequences come from a man younger than 45 in good health. Both conserved end residues are part of each CDR3. D genes are given only for firm matches. Size tells how often a clone was seen (once, few, many) or the class of an expanded clone, and some rows leave it out.

.	TRBJ1-4	.	TRBV20-1	CSALAATNEKLFF	TGCAGTGCCTTGGCTGCAACTAATGAAAAACTGTTTTTT
.	TRBJ2-7	TRBD1	TRBV7-9	CASSQQGAETEQYF	TGTGCCAGCAGCCAACAGGGGGCCGAGACCGAGCAGTACTTC
.	TRBJ2-1	.	TRBV20-1	CSSLPQRSPSYNEQFF	TGCAGTTCCTTACCACAGCGCTCCCCTTCCTACAATGAGCAGTTCTTC
.	TRBJ2-7	TRBD2	TRBV20-1	CSARVQAGGKGYEQYF	TGCAGTGCTAGAGTCCAAGCGGGAGGGAAGGGATACGAGCAGTACTTC
.	TRBJ1-4	TRBD1	TRBV6-1	CASGNRGSNEKLFF	TGTGCCAGCGGCAACAGGGGTTCTAATGAAAAACTGTTTTTT
.	TRBJ1-4	.	TRBV5-1	CASSLAGTVREKLFF	TGCGCTAGCAGCTTGGCCGGAACGGTGAGAGAAAAACTGTTTTTT
.	TRBJ2-7	TRBD1	TRBV7-8	CASSSPGTGQPYEQYF	TGTGCCAGCAGCTCCCCGGGGACAGGTCAACCCTACGAGCAGTACTTC
.	TRBJ2-1	.	TRBV4-2	CASSQVGPGETQFF	TGTGCCAGCAGCCAAGTCGGACCCGGGGAGACCCAGTTCTTC
few	TRBJ2-7	TRBD2	TRBV7-2	CASSPTSGNSYEQYF	TGTGCCAGCAGCCCGACTAGCGGGAACTCCTACGAGCAGTACTTC
once	TRBJ2-3	TRBD1	TRBV24-1	CATSELPGGGTDTQYF	TGTGCCACCAGTGAGCTCCCAGGGGGAGGCACAGATACGCAGTATTTT
.	TRBJ2-3	.	TRBV25-1	CASINEGITDTQYF	TGTGCCAGCATAAACGAGGGAATCACAGATACGCAGTATTTT
once	TRBJ1-5	.	TRBV20-1	CSARAGGSNQPQHF	TGCAGTGCTAGAGCCGGCGGTAGCAATCAGCCCCAGCATTTT
few	TRBJ2-7	.	TRBV28	CASSVGERYEQYF	TGTGCCAGCAGTGTAGGGGAACGGTACGAGCAGTACTTC
.	TRBJ2-5	TRBD1	TRBV5-1	CASSLMTGVKETQYF	TGCGCCAGCAGCTTGATGACAGGGGTGAAAGAGACCCAGTACTTC
.	TRBJ2-5	.	TRBV20-1	CSAREYGSDTETQYF	TGCAGTGCTAGAGAATACGGGAGCGATACAGAGACCCAGTACTTC
.	TRBJ1-2	.	TRBV12-3/TRBV12-4	CASSLVEGGNYGYTF	TGTGCCAGCAGTTTAGTGGAGGGGGGAAACTATGGCTACACCTTC
.	TRBJ1-2	TRBD1	TRBV20-1	CSARAGQGRGYTF	TGCAGTGCTAGAGCAGGACAGGGACGAGGCTACACCTTC
.	TRBJ2-5	.	TRBV5-5	CASSRGLWETQYF	TGTGCCAGCAGCAGGGGCTTATGGGAGACCCAGTACTTC
.	TRBJ2-7	.	TRBV6-1	CASNDPGHPSSYEQYF	TGTGCCAGCAATGACCCGGGACACCCAAGCTCCTACGAGCAGTACTTC
.	TRBJ2-1	.	TRBV20-1	CSARDYYRDNGQFF	TGCAGTGCTAGAGATTACTACCGTGACAATGGGCAGTTCTTC
.	TRBJ2-4	.	TRBV2	CASSENIQYF	TGTGCCAGCAGTGAAAACATTCAGTACTTC
.	TRBJ2-1	TRBD2	TRBV7-3	CASSPKTLAGGYNEQFF	TGTGCCAGCAGCCCGAAGACTCTAGCGGGAGGGTACAATGAGCAGTTCTTC
.	TRBJ2-2	TRBD2	TRBV5-1	CASSPRLAGGSAGELFF	TGCGCCAGCAGCCCCAGACTAGCGGGAGGTTCGGCCGGGGAGCTGTTTTTT
.	TRBJ2-5	.	TRBV3-1	CASSQESRWGEQYF	TGTGCCAGCAGCCAAGAGTCCAGATGGGGAGAGCAGTACTTC
.	TRBJ2-7	TRBD2	TRBV5-4	CASSAGGGASNYEQYF	TGTGCCAGCAGCGCCGGGGGGGGCGCCAGTAACTACGAGCAGTACTTC
.	TRBJ2-3	.	TRBV9	CASSVAGRGAETFHTQYF	TGTGCCAGCAGCGTTGCGGGCAGGGGGGCCGAAACCTTTCATACGCAGTATTTT
.	TRBJ2-1	TRBD2	TRBV20-1	CSALPGLAPSYNEQFF	TGCAGTGCTCTTCCGGGACTAGCGCCCTCCTACAATGAGCAGTTCTTC
.	TRBJ2-2	TRBD1	TRBV6-2/TRBV6-3	CASSYLIQGPGELFF	TGTGCCAGCAGTTACTTAATACAGGGGCCCGGGGAGCTGTTTTTT
.	TRBJ2-5	.	TRBV7-2	CASSWGQRQETQYF	TGTGCCAGCAGCTGGGGACAACGCCAAGAGACCCAGTACTTC
few	TRBJ1-1	.	TRBV9	CASSGDTEAFF	TGTGCCAGCTCCGGGGACACTGAAGCTTTCTTT
.	TRBJ2-7	.	TRBV6-2/TRBV6-3	CASSSPITVASYEQYF	TGTGCCAGCAGTTCCCCGATAACCGTTGCCAGCTACGAGCAGTACTTC
.	TRBJ2-7	.	TRBV2	CASSEMGVSYEQYF	TGTGCCAGCAGTGAAATGGGAGTTTCCTACGAGCAGTACTTC
few	TRBJ2-5	TRBD1	TRBV10-3	CAIATGMIAYQETQYF	TGTGCCATCGCGACAGGGATGATCGCGTACCAAGAGACCCAGTACTTC
few	TRBJ2-3	TRBD2	TRBV7-2	CASSLMASGNTDTQYF	TGTGCCAGCAGCTTAATGGCTAGCGGGAACACAGATACGCAGTATTTT
few	TRBJ2-7	TRBD1	TRBV27	CASSSRDRANEQYF	TGTGCCAGCAGTTCCCGGGACAGGGCCAACGAGCAGTACTTC
.	TRBJ2-6	.	TRBV6-2/TRBV6-3	CASSSASVSGANVLTF	TGTGCCAGCAGTTCGGCCAGCGTCTCTGGGGCTAACGTCCTGACTTTC
.	TRBJ1-6	.	TRBV7-9	CASSLGNLADVFGPGSTPLHF	.
.	TRBJ2-1	TRBD2	TRBV7-9	CASNSRRSPSGDRNEQFF	TGTGCCAGCAACTCTAGGAGGAGTCCTAGCGGGGATCGGAATGAGCAGTTCTTC
.	TRBJ2-5	TRBD2	TRBV20-1	CSANDYGTSGSRTEQYF	TGCAGTGCTAATGACTACGGGACTAGCGGGAGTAGGACTGAGCAGTACTTC
few	TRBJ2-7	TRBD2	TRBV11-2	CASSRGGNSYEQYF	TGTGCCAGCAGCCGCGGGGGAAACTCCTACGAGCAGTACTTC
.	TRBJ2-7	.	TRBV27	CASRSRQAPYEQYF	TGTGCCAGCAGGTCCCGACAGGCCCCCTACGAGCAGTACTTC
few	TRBJ1-5	.	TRBV29-1	CSAGGGLNQPQHF	TGCAGCGCTGGAGGAGGCCTCAATCAGCCCCAGCATTTT
.	TRBJ2-5	.	TRBV29-1	CSVVLGSQETQYF	TGCAGCGTTGTTCTGGGCTCGCAAGAGACCCAGTACTTC
.	TRBJ2-1	.	TRBV29-1	CSVDTIGEQFF	TGCAGCGTCGACACAATTGGAGAGCAGTTCTTC
.	TRBJ2-7	.	TRBV7-9	CASSLHTGPDYEQYF	TGTGCCAGCAGCTTACATACAGGGCCTGACTACGAGCAGTACTTC
.	TRBJ2-5	.	TRBV6-5	CASSFRWQQETQYF	TGTGCCAGCAGTTTCAGGTGGCAACAAGAGACCCAGTACTTC
few	TRBJ2-3	TRBD1	TRBV7-2	CASSTRGPTDTQYF	TGTGCCAGCAGTACGAGGGGGCCCACAGATACGCAGTATTTT
.	TRBJ2-2	.	TRBV12-3/TRBV12-4	CASSPSGDRNTGELFF	TGTGCCAGCAGTCCCTCGGGCGATCGGAACACCGGGGAGCTGTTTTTT